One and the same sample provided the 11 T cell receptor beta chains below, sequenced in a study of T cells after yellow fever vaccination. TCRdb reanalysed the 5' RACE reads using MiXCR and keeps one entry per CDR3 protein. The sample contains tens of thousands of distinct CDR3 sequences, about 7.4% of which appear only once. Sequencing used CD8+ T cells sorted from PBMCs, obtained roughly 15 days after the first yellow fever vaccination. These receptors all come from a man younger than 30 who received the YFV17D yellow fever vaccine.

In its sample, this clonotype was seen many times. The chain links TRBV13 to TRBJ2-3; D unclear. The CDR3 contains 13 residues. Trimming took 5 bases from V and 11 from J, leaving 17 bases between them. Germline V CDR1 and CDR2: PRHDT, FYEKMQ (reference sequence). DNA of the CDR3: TGTGCCAGCAGCCACACTGACACCCTTGAGCAGTATTTT. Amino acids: CASSHTDTLEQYF. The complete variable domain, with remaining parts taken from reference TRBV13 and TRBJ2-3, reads AAGVIQSPRHLIKEKRETATLKCYPIPRHDTVYWYQQGPGQDPQFLISFYEKMQSDKGSIPDRFSAQQFSDYHSELNMSSLELGDSALYFCASSHTDTLEQYFGPGTRLTVL.

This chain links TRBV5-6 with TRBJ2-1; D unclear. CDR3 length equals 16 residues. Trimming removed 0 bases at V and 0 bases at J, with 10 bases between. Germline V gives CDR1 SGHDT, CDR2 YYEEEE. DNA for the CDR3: TGTGCCAGCAGCTTGGTACACTCGGGCTCCTACAATGAGCAGTTCTTC. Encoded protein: CASSLVHSGSYNEQFF.

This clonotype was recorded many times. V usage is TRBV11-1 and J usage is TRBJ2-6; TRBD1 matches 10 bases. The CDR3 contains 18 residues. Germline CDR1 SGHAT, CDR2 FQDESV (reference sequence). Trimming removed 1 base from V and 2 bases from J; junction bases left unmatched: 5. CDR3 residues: CASSLDAGTGAGANVLTF. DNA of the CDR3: TGTGCCAGCAGCTTAGACGCCGGGACAGGGGCTGGGGCCAACGTCCTGACTTTC.

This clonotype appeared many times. CDR3 residues: CASSWGTGGSGELFF. For the CDR3, the DNA is TGTGCCAGCAGTTGGGGGACAGGGGGCAGTGGGGAGCTGTTTTTT. V usage is TRBV12-3 or TRBV12-4 and J usage is TRBJ2-2; TRBD1 matches at 12 bases. With V trimmed by 4 bases and J by 8 bases, 5 bases remained unmatched. The CDR3 sequence is 15 residues long.

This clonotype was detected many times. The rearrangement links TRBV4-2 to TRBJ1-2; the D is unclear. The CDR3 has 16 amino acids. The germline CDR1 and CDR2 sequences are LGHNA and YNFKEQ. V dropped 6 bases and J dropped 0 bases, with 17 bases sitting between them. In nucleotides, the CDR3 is TGTGCCAGCAGTCGAAACCCTTGGAAGGCTAACTATGGCTACACCTTC. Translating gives CASSRNPWKANYGYTF.

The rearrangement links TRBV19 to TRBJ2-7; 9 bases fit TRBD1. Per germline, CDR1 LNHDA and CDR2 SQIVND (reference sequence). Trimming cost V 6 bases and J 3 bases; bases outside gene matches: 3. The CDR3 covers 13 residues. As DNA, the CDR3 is TGTGCCAGTAGCAAGGACAGGGGCTACGAGCAGTACTTC. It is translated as CASSKDRGYEQYF.

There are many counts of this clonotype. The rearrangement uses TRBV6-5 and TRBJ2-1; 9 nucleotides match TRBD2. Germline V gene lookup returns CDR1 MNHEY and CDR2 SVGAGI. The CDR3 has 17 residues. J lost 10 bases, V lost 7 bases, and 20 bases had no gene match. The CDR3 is CASNPPAGGPVEWEQFF. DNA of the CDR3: TGTGCCAGCAATCCCCCTGCGGGGGGGCCGGTGGAATGGGAGCAGTTCTTC.

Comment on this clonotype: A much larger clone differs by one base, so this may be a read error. CDR3 in DNA: TGTGCCAGCAGTTACTCTATAGCGGGGCCCTACAATAAGCAGTTCTTC. Translating it yields CASSYSIAGPYNKQFF. This chain uses TRBV6-2 or TRBV6-3 with TRBJ2-1, with TRBD2 matching over 8 bases. Germline V gives CDR1 MNHEY, CDR2 SVGEGT. This CDR3 is built from 16 residues.

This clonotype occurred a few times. Here the CDR3 DNA reads TGCGCCAGCAGCCCGGGACAGGGCACAGATACGCAGTATTTT. Protein: CASSPGQGTDTQYF. This chain joins TRBV4-1 and TRBJ2-3, with 8 bases lining up with TRBD1. The germline gives CDR1 MGHRA, CDR2 YSYEKL. The CDR3 is 14 amino acids. The trim removed 4 bases at V and 1 base at J, leaving 1 base unmatched.

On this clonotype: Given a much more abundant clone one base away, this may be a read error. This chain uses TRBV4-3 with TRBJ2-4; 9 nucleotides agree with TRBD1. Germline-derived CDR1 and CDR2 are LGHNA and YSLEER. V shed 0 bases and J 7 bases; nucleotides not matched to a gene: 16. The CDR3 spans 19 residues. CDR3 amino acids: CASSQDRGTGSFFNNIQYF. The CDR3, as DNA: TGCGCCAGCAGCCAAGATAGAGGGACAGGGAGTTTCTTCAACAACATTCAGTACTTC.

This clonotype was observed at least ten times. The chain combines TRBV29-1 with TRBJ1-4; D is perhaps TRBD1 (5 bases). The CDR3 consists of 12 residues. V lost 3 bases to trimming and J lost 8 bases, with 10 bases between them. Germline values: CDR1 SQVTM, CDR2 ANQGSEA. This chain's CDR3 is CSVEEGEEKLFF. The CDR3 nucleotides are TGCAGCGTTGAGGAAGGGGAAGAAAAACTGTTTTTT.